Listed below are T cell receptor beta chains from one sample, sequenced in a study of T-cell memory formation after mild COVID-19. TCRdb independently ran MiXCR on the 5' RACE reads; one entry per CDR3 protein. This sample has roughly 190,000 distinct CDR3 sequences, with 25% to 35% found just once. The material sequenced was PBMCs or a T cell subset sorted from them (not recorded which). These TCRs come from an adult woman who had mild COVID-19 (a few samples of this study predate the infection). Cell type and time point are not known. Each CDR3 is given with its conserved first and last residue. The D gene is left open where the match is weak. Clone size is shown for a subset of rows, as once, few, many or a class of expanded clone.

D gene: TRBD1; J gene: TRBJ2-3; V gene: TRBV7-8; clone size: -; CDR3 DNA: TGTGCCAGCAACGATCGGCAGGGGGCGCAGTATTTT; CDR3 protein: CASNDRQGAQYF
D gene: TRBD2; J gene: TRBJ2-7; V gene: TRBV29-1; clone size: -; CDR3 DNA: TGCAGCGTTGAAGGAGGAAGCGGGGGGGCGTCCGAGCAGTACTTC; CDR3 protein: CSVEGGSGGASEQYF
D gene: TRBD1; J gene: TRBJ1-1; V gene: TRBV9; clone size: few; CDR3 DNA: TGTGCCAGCAGCTTGGGACAGGTTAAGAACACTGAAGCTTTCTTT; CDR3 protein: CASSLGQVKNTEAFF
D gene: -; J gene: TRBJ2-7; V gene: TRBV9; clone size: few; CDR3 DNA: TGTGCCAGCACGAGCCACGAGCAGTACTTC; CDR3 protein: CASTSHEQYF
D gene: TRBD1; J gene: TRBJ1-2; V gene: TRBV18; clone size: -; CDR3 DNA: TGTGCCAGCTCTCATCTCACAGGGGAACTAACCTATGGCTACACCTTC; CDR3 protein: CASSHLTGELTYGYTF
D gene: TRBD2; J gene: TRBJ2-1; V gene: TRBV20-1; clone size: -; CDR3 DNA: TGCAGTGCACAAGCGGGAGCGAGTATGGGTGAGCAGTTCTTC; CDR3 protein: CSAQAGASMGEQFF
D gene: TRBD2; J gene: TRBJ2-7; V gene: TRBV7-2; clone size: -; CDR3 DNA: TGTGCCAGCAGCAAGGGACTAGCGGGAAACGCCTACGAGCAGTACTTC; CDR3 protein: CASSKGLAGNAYEQYF
D gene: -; J gene: TRBJ1-2; V gene: TRBV27; clone size: -; CDR3 DNA: TGTGCCAGCAGTTTATCGGCAGGACCTAACTATGGCTACACCTTC; CDR3 protein: CASSLSAGPNYGYTF
D gene: -; J gene: TRBJ2-5; V gene: TRBV12-3/TRBV12-4; clone size: many; CDR3 DNA: TGTGCCAGCAGTTTAGGTTCGGGAGTGCGGGAGACCCAGTACTTC; CDR3 protein: CASSLGSGVRETQYF
D gene: TRBD2; J gene: TRBJ2-7; V gene: TRBV7-2; clone size: few; CDR3 DNA: TGTGCCAGCAGCTTCGGCGGGAGTAGGGGCTACGAGCAGTACTTC; CDR3 protein: CASSFGGSRGYEQYF
D gene: TRBD2; J gene: TRBJ2-7; V gene: TRBV6-5; clone size: once; CDR3 DNA: TGTGCCAGCAGTTACTCTTTAGCGGGAGGAGTCTACGAGCAGTACTTC; CDR3 protein: CASSYSLAGGVYEQYF
D gene: -; J gene: TRBJ1-1; V gene: TRBV5-4; clone size: -; CDR3 DNA: TGTGCCAGCATGCCGGGAGGCGGGGGGACTGAAGCTTTCTTT; CDR3 protein: CASMPGGGGTEAFF